The entry below gives a single T cell receptor (beta chain) sequence along with its context. Antigen unknown. Each cell subset's genomic DNA was divided evenly among several immunoSEQ plates. Methods used by the authors: ImmunoSEQ yielded junction-only sequences lacking quality scores, so filtering differed. Some clones are missing from TCRdb's copy, which holds only in-frame ones; the method was immunoSEQ multiplex PCR. V and J calls and clone size are as listed in that table; D and trimming were resolved from the DNA. The sample lists about 2 million clones, roughly 94% occurring once. The entry originates in a study of shared clonotypes between healthy human individuals. Findings and caveats of the study: Clonotype sharing levels among donors were expected to vary with sequencing depth. Naive subsets generally exceeded memory subsets in estimated richness.

CD45RO-negative CD8 cells positively selected for CCR7 made up the naive population, which excluded terminally differentiated effector memory CD45RA+ cells. This CDR3 spans 16 amino acids. V shed 1 base and J shed 4 bases, with 14 bases lying between them. Germline V gene data show CDR1 as WNHNN and CDR2 as SYGVQD (reference sequence). Input material: naive CD8+ T cells sorted from blood. This clonotype was obtained from a man younger than 30 in good health. The chain combines TRBV10-1 with TRBJ2-1, with D hard to call. CDR3 bases: TGCGCCAGCAGTGAGTATCGGCCAGGTGGTTACAATGAGCAGTTCTTC. This gives the protein CASSEYRPGGYNEQFF.